The text below deals with one TCR beta chain. Here immunoSEQ multiplex PCR was the method, and the copy in TCRdb shows in-frame clones only, minus some. The sample has more than 65,000 clones; around 90% are singletons. Germline CDR1 is SGHAT and CDR2 is FQNNGV. This CDR3 comprises 14 residues. Trimming removed 2 bases from V and 1 base from J, with 8 bases in between. This entry comes from a study of T cell changes during pregnancy in multiple sclerosis. This sequence was found in a female donor with multiple sclerosis, enrolled in a pregnancy study. The chain carries TRBV11-2 and TRBJ1-1; D not resolved. This sample comprised CD4+ T cells from peripheral blood mononuclear cells, obtained before pregnancy. CDR3 bases: TGTGCCAGCAGCTTACAACAGAGGAACACTGAAGCTTTCTTT. It encodes CASSLQQRNTEAFF.